The TCR beta chain under discussion was sequenced for a study of CD8 T cells in Susac syndrome. Germline V gives CDR1 SGHAT, CDR2 FQNNGV. The CDR3 sequence is 12 residues long. The ends were cut back, 2 bases at V and 1 base at J, with 2 bases in the middle. Roughly 0.45 to 1 ug RNA was reverse transcribed with random hexamers. Each CDR3 protein is one row after TCRdb ran MiXCR on the immunoSEQ multiplex PCR reads. The data contain just over 150,000 distinct CDR3 sequences, around 95% of them seen just once; the ten biggest clones take up 0.14% to 0.15%. The chain couples TRBV11-2 to TRBJ1-1; no definite D call. The TCR originated in a human donor with multiple sclerosis. The specimen was CD8+ T cells from PBMCs. The CDR3, as DNA: TGTGCCAGCAGCTTACAGAACACTGAAGCTTTCTTT. This encodes CASSLQNTEAFF.